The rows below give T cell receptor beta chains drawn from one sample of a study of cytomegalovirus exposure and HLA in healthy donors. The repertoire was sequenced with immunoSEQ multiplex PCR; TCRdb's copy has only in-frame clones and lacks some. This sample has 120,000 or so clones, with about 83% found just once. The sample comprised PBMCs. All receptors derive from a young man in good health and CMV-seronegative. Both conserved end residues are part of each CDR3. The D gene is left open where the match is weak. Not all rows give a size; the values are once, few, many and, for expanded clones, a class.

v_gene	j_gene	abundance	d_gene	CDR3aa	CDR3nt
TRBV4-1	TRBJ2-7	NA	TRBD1	CASSQDLRTGGPSTYEQYF	TGCGCCAGCAGCCAAGATCTCAGGACAGGGGGCCCTAGTACCTACGAGCAGTACTTC
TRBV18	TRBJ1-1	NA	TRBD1	CASSAGQVMNTEAFF	TGTGCCAGCTCAGCGGGACAGGTCATGAACACTGAAGCTTTCTTT
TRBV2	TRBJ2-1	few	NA	CASIIPRGGVHNEQFF	TGTGCCAGCATTATCCCTAGGGGGGGCGTTCACAATGAGCAGTTCTTC
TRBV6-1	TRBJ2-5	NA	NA	CASRAGTSGGTQYF	TGTGCCAGCAGGGCCGGGACATCTGGTGGGACCCAGTACTTC
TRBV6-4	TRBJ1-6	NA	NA	CASSDRGGNSPLHF	TGTGCCAGCAGTGACAGGGGAGGTAATTCACCCCTCCACTTT
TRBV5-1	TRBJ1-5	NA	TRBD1	CASSLAPTGTGQPQHF	TGCGCCAGCAGCTTGGCCCCGACAGGGACGGGCCAGCCCCAGCATTTT
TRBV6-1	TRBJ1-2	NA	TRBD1	CASSQTGGNGYTF	TGTGCCAGCAGTCAAACAGGGGGGAATGGCTACACCTTC
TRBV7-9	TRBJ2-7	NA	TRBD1	CASRGQGTGQYF	TGTGCCAGCAGGGGACAGGGGACGGGGCAGTACTTC
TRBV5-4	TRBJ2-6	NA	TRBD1	CASRDRDRVSGANVLTF	TGTGCCAGCAGGGACCGGGACAGAGTCTCTGGGGCCAACGTCCTGACTTTC
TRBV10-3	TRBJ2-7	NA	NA	CAISESNLGSGDEQYF	TGTGCCATCAGTGAGTCGAATTTGGGGTCCGGGGACGAGCAGTACTTC
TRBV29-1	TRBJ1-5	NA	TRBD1	CSVVEQGDSNQPQHF	TGCAGCGTTGTAGAACAGGGGGATAGCAATCAGCCCCAGCATTTT
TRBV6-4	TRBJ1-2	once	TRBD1	CASSRSMAGGDGYTF	TGTGCCAGCAGCCGTAGTATGGCAGGGGGCGATGGCTACACCTTC
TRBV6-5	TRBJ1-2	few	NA	CASSYLQGYGYTF	TGTGCCAGCAGTTACCTACAGGGATATGGCTACACCTTC
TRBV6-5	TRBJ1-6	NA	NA	CASSYAQGGDSPLHF	TGTGCCAGCAGTTACGCCCAAGGGGGTGATTCACCCCTCCACTTT
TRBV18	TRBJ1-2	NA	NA	CASSGGRVSGYTF	TGTGCCAGCTCAGGCGGCCGGGTATCAGGCTACACCTTC
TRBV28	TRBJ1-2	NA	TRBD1	CASSLFQGQSGYTF	TGTGCCAGCAGTTTATTTCAGGGACAGAGTGGCTACACCTTC
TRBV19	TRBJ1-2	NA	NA	CASRFRQSNGHGYTF	TGTGCCAGTAGGTTTAGACAGTCCAATGGGCATGGCTACACCTTC
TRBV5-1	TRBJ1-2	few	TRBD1	CASSRDSYGYTF	TGCGCCAGCAGCAGGGACAGCTATGGCTACACCTTC
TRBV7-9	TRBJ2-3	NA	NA	CASSLEGSSTDTQYF	TGTGCCAGCAGCTTAGAGGGGTCTAGCACAGATACGCAGTATTTT
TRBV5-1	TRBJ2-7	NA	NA	CASSLEGVHSDEQYF	TGCGCCAGCAGCTTGGAAGGGGTCCATTCGGACGAGCAGTACTTC
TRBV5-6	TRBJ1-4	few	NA	CASSLMGGRRFLTNEKLFF	TGTGCCAGCAGCTTGATGGGGGGACGTCGGTTTTTAACTAATGAAAAACTGTTTTTT
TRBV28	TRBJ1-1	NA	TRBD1	CASSLLDLGRTGSSNTEAFF	TGTGCCAGCAGTTTATTAGATCTCGGGAGGACAGGGTCTTCGAACACTGAAGCTTTCTTT
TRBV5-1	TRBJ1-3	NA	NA	CASSLVREDTIYF	TGTGCCAGCAGCTTGGTACGGGAGGACACCATATATTTT
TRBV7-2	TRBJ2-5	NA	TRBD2	CASSSSQRGAPWETQYF	TGTGCCAGCAGTTCAAGCCAGCGGGGGGCTCCGTGGGAGACCCAGTACTTC
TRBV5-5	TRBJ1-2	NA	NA	CASSVQTRANYGYTF	TGTGCCAGCAGCGTCCAGACACGAGCTAACTATGGCTACACCTTC
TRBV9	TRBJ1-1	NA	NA	CASSVVGGKNTEAFF	TGTGCCAGCAGCGTAGTCGGGGGGAAGAACACTGAAGCTTTCTTT
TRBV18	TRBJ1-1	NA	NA	CASSPPFTGQTEAFF	TGTGCCAGCTCACCCCCATTTACAGGGCAAACTGAAGCTTTCTTT
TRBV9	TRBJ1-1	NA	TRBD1	CASTSRPGQQAFF	TGTGCCAGCACTTCCCGACCGGGACAGCAAGCTTTCTTT
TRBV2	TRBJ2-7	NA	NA	CASSEAEESYSYEQYF	TGTGCCAGCAGTGAAGCTGAGGAGAGCTACTCCTACGAGCAGTACTTC
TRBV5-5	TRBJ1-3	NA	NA	CASSLSGSSGNTIYF	TGTGCCAGCAGCTTGTCTGGGAGCTCTGGAAACACCATATATTTT
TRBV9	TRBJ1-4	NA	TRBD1	CASSVDRGTNEKLFF	TGTGCCAGCAGCGTAGACAGGGGGACTAATGAAAAACTGTTTTTT
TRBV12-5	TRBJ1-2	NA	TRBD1	CASGIRDRGPGNYGYTF	TGTGCTAGTGGTATCCGGGACAGGGGGCCAGGCAACTATGGCTACACCTTC
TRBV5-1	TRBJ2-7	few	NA	CASGRLPYEQYF	TGCGCCAGCGGCCGATTACCATACGAGCAGTACTTC
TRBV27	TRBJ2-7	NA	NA	CASSNRNRVLGQEEQYF	TGTGCCAGCAGTAACCGAAATCGTGTGTTGGGGCAAGAAGAGCAGTACTTC
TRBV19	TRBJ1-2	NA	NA	CASSITGHGYTF	TGTGCCAGTAGTATCACAGGGCATGGCTACACCTTC
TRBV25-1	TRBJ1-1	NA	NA	CASRQIMNTEAFF	TGTGCCAGCAGACAGATCATGAACACTGAAGCTTTCTTT
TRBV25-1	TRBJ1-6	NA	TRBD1	CASSPGQYNSPLHF	TGTGCCAGCAGCCCGGGACAGTATAATTCACCCCTCCACTTT
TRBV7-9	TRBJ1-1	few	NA	CASSLGAMNTEAFF	TGTGCCAGCAGCTTAGGGGCGATGAACACTGAAGCTTTCTTT
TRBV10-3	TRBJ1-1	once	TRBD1	CAISENRGNTEAFF	TGTGCCATCAGTGAGAACAGGGGGAACACTGAAGCTTTCTTT
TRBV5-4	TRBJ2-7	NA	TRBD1	CASSFKGTGTSEQYF	TGTGCCAGCAGCTTTAAGGGGACAGGTACTTCCGAGCAGTACTTC
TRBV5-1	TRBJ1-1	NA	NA	CASSLDRVNTEAFF	TGCGCCAGCAGCTTGGACAGGGTGAACACTGAAGCTTTCTTT
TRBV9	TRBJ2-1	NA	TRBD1	CASGIQGAAYNEQFF	TGTGCCAGCGGAATACAGGGGGCGGCCTACAATGAGCAGTTCTTC
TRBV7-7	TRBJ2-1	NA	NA	CASSLDHRGEQFF	TGTGCCAGCAGCTTAGACCACCGGGGTGAGCAGTTCTTC
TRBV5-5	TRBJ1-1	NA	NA	CASSLGGAANTEAFF	TGTGCCAGCAGCTTGGGTGGAGCCGCGAACACTGAAGCTTTCTTT
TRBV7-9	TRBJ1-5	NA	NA	CASSLSNSNQPQHF	TGTGCCAGCAGCTTATCCAATAGCAATCAGCCCCAGCATTTT
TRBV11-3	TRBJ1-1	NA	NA	CASSLGRNTEAFF	TGTGCCAGCAGCTTGGGGAGGAACACTGAAGCTTTCTTT
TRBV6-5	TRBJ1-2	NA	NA	CASSYTGNYGYTF	TGTGCCAGCAGTTATACGGGGAACTATGGCTACACCTTC
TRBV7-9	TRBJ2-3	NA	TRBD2	CASSLALDSGSGTQYF	TGTGCCAGCAGCTTAGCGCTTGATAGCGGGAGCGGTACGCAGTATTTT
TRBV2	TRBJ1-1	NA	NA	CASLFGQGGTTEAFF	TGTGCCAGCCTCTTCGGGCAGGGCGGGACCACTGAAGCTTTCTTT
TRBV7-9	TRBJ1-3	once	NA	CASSLDGSFSGNTIYF	TGTGCCAGCAGCTTAGACGGTTCCTTCTCTGGAAACACCATATATTTT
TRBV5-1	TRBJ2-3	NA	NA	CASSYATSTDTQYF	TGCGCCAGCAGCTATGCGACTAGCACAGATACGCAGTATTTT
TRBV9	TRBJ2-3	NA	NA	CASSPSLLGDTQYF	TGTGCCAGCAGCCCTTCCCTACTAGGAGATACGCAGTATTTT
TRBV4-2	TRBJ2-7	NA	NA	CASSQNAWGQGNYEQYF	TGTGCCAGCAGCCAAAATGCCTGGGGGCAGGGCAATTACGAGCAGTACTTC
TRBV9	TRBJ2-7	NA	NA	CASSVGVGEQYF	TGTGCCAGCAGCGTAGGAGTTGGCGAGCAGTACTTC
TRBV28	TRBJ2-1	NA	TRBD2	CASSTSGSGGNEQFF	TGTGCCAGCAGCACTAGCGGGTCGGGTGGCAATGAGCAGTTCTTC
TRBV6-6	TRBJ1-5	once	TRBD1	CASSFGTGYSNQPQHF	TGTGCCAGCAGTTTTGGGACAGGTTATAGCAATCAGCCCCAGCATTTT
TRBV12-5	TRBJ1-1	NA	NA	CASGLEGGGTEAFF	TGTGCTAGTGGTTTGGAGGGAGGGGGCACTGAAGCTTTCTTT